These T cell receptor beta chains were read from a single sample in a study of control samples from healthy donors and cancer patients. Data came from immunoSEQ multiplex PCR; TCRdb stores just in-frame clones and leaves some out. The data hold 100,000 to 150,000 clones, with over 80% observed a single time. What was sequenced was PBMCs. Receptors were obtained from an elderly man with head and neck cancer. The CDR3 runs from the conserved cysteine through the conserved F or W. The order of the fields is D gene, clone size, J gene, V gene, CDR3 DNA, CDR3 protein. The D gene is left open where the match is weak. The size entry is marked missing in some rows and otherwise reads once, few, many or a size class.

d_call: TRBD2; clone_size: -; j_call: TRBJ2-7; v_call: TRBV5-1; cdr3_nt: TGCGCCAGCAGCGCTAGCGGGGGCTACGAGCAGTACTTC; cdr3_aa: CASSASGGYEQYF
d_call: TRBD1; clone_size: -; j_call: TRBJ1-1; v_call: TRBV29-1; cdr3_nt: TGCAGCGTTCACAGGGGCAGGGTGGACACTGAAGCTTTCTTT; cdr3_aa: CSVHRGRVDTEAFF
d_call: -; clone_size: -; j_call: TRBJ1-2; v_call: TRBV4-3; cdr3_nt: TGCGCCAGCAGCCGCGAGCACCTCTCTGGCTACACCTTC; cdr3_aa: CASSREHLSGYTF
d_call: -; clone_size: -; j_call: TRBJ1-1; v_call: TRBV10-3; cdr3_nt: TGTGCCATCAGTAATGAGCCGGGCAACACTGAAGCTTTCTTT; cdr3_aa: CAISNEPGNTEAFF
d_call: -; clone_size: -; j_call: TRBJ2-1; v_call: TRBV5-4; cdr3_nt: TGTGCCAGCAGCTTGCCAGGCCCTACAGAGATCTCCTACAATGAGCAGTTCTTC; cdr3_aa: CASSLPGPTEISYNEQFF
d_call: TRBD2; clone_size: -; j_call: TRBJ2-2; v_call: TRBV27; cdr3_nt: TGTGCCAGCAGTTTAAGCGGGGGGGCCACCGGGGAGCTGTTTTTT; cdr3_aa: CASSLSGGATGELFF
d_call: TRBD1; clone_size: -; j_call: TRBJ1-2; v_call: TRBV12-3/TRBV12-4; cdr3_nt: TGTGCCAGCAGTTTCGGACAGGACTATGGCTACACCTTC; cdr3_aa: CASSFGQDYGYTF
d_call: TRBD2; clone_size: -; j_call: TRBJ2-1; v_call: TRBV10-2; cdr3_nt: TGCGCCAGCAGGACTAGCGGGGGGGTTGGCGGGGGGGATGAGCAGTTCTTC; cdr3_aa: CASRTSGGVGGGDEQFF
d_call: TRBD2; clone_size: -; j_call: TRBJ2-2; v_call: TRBV27; cdr3_nt: TGTGCCAGCAGTTTAAACCCTCATACTCTAGCGGGAGTCGGGACCGGGGAGCTGTTTTTT; cdr3_aa: CASSLNPHTLAGVGTGELFF
d_call: -; clone_size: -; j_call: TRBJ2-1; v_call: TRBV29-1; cdr3_nt: TGCAGCGTTGAAGGTATAAATGCTTCACCCCATGAGCAGTTCTTC; cdr3_aa: CSVEGINASPHEQFF
d_call: -; clone_size: -; j_call: TRBJ1-5; v_call: TRBV7-9; cdr3_nt: TGTGCCAGCAGCCCAATCCAGGGGCCCCAGCATTTT; cdr3_aa: CASSPIQGPQHF
d_call: TRBD1; clone_size: -; j_call: TRBJ2-2; v_call: TRBV5-4; cdr3_nt: TGTGCCAGCAGCCTACCGACAGGGGGGGACACCGGGGAGCTGTTTTTT; cdr3_aa: CASSLPTGGDTGELFF
d_call: TRBD1; clone_size: -; j_call: TRBJ2-7; v_call: TRBV7-9; cdr3_nt: TGTGCCAGCAGCTTAGAACAACCCGAGACAGGGGGCGCTTACGAGCAGTACTTC; cdr3_aa: CASSLEQPETGGAYEQYF
d_call: TRBD1; clone_size: -; j_call: TRBJ1-4; v_call: TRBV2; cdr3_nt: TGTGCCACCGGGACAGTCGGGGGGGAAAAACTGTTTTTT; cdr3_aa: CATGTVGGEKLFF
d_call: -; clone_size: -; j_call: TRBJ2-7; v_call: TRBV7-6; cdr3_nt: TGTGCCAGCAGCTTAGCGGTTTACAGTCCCTTGTACGAGCAGTACTTC; cdr3_aa: CASSLAVYSPLYEQYF
d_call: -; clone_size: -; j_call: TRBJ2-7; v_call: TRBV19; cdr3_nt: TGTGCCAGTAGCCCCCCCACCGGCAACCCCTACGAGCAGTACTTC; cdr3_aa: CASSPPTGNPYEQYF
d_call: -; clone_size: -; j_call: TRBJ1-2; v_call: TRBV5-4; cdr3_nt: TGTGCCAGCAGCTTGCAGGCCGGGGGAGTCTATGGCTACACCTTC; cdr3_aa: CASSLQAGGVYGYTF
d_call: -; clone_size: -; j_call: TRBJ2-7; v_call: TRBV6-5; cdr3_nt: TGTGCCAGCAGATCCACAGGGAGCTCCTACGAGCAGTACTTC; cdr3_aa: CASRSTGSSYEQYF
d_call: TRBD1; clone_size: few; j_call: TRBJ1-4; v_call: TRBV7-9; cdr3_nt: TGTGCCAGCAGCTTAAGGACAGGGGTTAATGAAAAACTGTTTTTT; cdr3_aa: CASSLRTGVNEKLFF
d_call: -; clone_size: -; j_call: TRBJ2-7; v_call: TRBV5-1; cdr3_nt: TGCGCCAGCAGCATAAATACAGGGTCGAAGGGCTACGAGCAGTACTTC; cdr3_aa: CASSINTGSKGYEQYF
d_call: -; clone_size: -; j_call: TRBJ2-3; v_call: TRBV6-2/TRBV6-3; cdr3_nt: TGTGCCAGCAGCCGCCGACTATTGGACACAGATACGCAGTATTTT; cdr3_aa: CASSRRLLDTDTQYF
d_call: -; clone_size: -; j_call: TRBJ1-4; v_call: TRBV15; cdr3_nt: TGTGCCACCAGCAGAGGGGTTAGGGCAACTAATGAAAAACTGTTTTTT; cdr3_aa: CATSRGVRATNEKLFF
d_call: TRBD1; clone_size: -; j_call: TRBJ2-1; v_call: TRBV10-3; cdr3_nt: TGTGCCATCAGTGATCCGGGACAGGGAACCAGTGAGCAGTTCTTC; cdr3_aa: CAISDPGQGTSEQFF
d_call: TRBD2; clone_size: -; j_call: TRBJ2-1; v_call: TRBV29-1; cdr3_nt: TGCAGCGTCCTAGCGGGAGGGCCGTACAATGAGCAGTTCTTC; cdr3_aa: CSVLAGGPYNEQFF
d_call: -; clone_size: -; j_call: TRBJ1-1; v_call: TRBV21-1; cdr3_nt: TGTGCCAGCACGCAGGAATCGAACACTGAAGCTTTCTTT; cdr3_aa: CASTQESNTEAFF
d_call: -; clone_size: -; j_call: TRBJ2-7; v_call: TRBV7-2; cdr3_nt: TGTGCCAGCAGCTTAGGGCTAGTCTACGAGCAGTACTTC; cdr3_aa: CASSLGLVYEQYF
d_call: -; clone_size: -; j_call: TRBJ1-2; v_call: TRBV5-4; cdr3_nt: TGTGCCAGCAGCGGTCCACAGGGAATCTATGGCTACACCTTC; cdr3_aa: CASSGPQGIYGYTF
d_call: -; clone_size: -; j_call: TRBJ1-1; v_call: TRBV7-9; cdr3_nt: TGTGCCAGCAGCTACGACAGTAATACTGAAGCTTTCTTT; cdr3_aa: CASSYDSNTEAFF
d_call: -; clone_size: -; j_call: TRBJ1-3; v_call: TRBV16; cdr3_nt: TGTGCCAGCAGCCAATCGATTGGGGGGTTCGGAAACACCATATATTTT; cdr3_aa: CASSQSIGGFGNTIYF